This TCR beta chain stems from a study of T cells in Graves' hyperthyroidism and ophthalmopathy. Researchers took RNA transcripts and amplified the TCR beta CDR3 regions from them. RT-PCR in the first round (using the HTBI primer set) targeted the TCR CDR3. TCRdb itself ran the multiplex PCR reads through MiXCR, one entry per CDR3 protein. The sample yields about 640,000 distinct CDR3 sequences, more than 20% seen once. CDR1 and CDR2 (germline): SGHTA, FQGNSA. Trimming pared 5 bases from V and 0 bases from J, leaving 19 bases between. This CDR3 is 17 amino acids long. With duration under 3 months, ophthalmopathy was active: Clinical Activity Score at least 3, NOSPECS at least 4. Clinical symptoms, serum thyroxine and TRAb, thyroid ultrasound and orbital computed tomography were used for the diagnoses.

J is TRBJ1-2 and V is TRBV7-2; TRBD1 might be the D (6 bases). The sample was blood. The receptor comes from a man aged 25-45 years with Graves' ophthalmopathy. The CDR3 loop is CASSQDRGTPSNYGYTF. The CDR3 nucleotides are TGTGCCAGCAGCCAAGACCGCGGGACACCTTCTAACTATGGCTACACCTTC.